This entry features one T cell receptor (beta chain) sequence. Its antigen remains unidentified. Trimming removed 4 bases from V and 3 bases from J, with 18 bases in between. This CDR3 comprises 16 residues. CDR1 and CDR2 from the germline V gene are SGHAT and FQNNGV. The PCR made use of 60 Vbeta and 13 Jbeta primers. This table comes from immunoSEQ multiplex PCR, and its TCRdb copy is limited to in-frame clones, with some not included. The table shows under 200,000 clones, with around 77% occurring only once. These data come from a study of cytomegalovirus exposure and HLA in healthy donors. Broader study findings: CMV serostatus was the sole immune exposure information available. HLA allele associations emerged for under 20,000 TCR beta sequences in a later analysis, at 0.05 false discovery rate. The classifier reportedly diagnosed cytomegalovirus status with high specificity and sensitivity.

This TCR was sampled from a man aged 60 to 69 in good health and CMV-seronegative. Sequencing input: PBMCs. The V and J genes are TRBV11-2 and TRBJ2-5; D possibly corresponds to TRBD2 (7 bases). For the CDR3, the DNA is TGTGCCAGCAGCTCCCCCGGGGGGCGTTCCGAAGAGACCCAGTACTTC. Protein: CASSSPGGRSEETQYF.